One and the same sample provided the 18 T cell receptor beta chains below, sequenced in a study of cytomegalovirus exposure and HLA in healthy donors. Use of 60 Vbeta and 13 Jbeta primers characterized the PCR. Profiling relied on immunoSEQ multiplex PCR, and the TCRdb table lists in-frame clones only, not all of them. In the table there are over 75,000 clones, roughly 80% of which are singletons. Sequencing was done on a sample of PBMCs. The receptors here all came from a man between 35 and 55 years old in good health and CMV-seropositive.

This clone has at least ten counts. The rearrangement links TRBV5-6 to TRBJ1-2; 9 positions match TRBD1. After removal of 0 bases from V and 6 bases from J, the junction contained 6 bases not matched to a gene. The CDR3 sequence is 15 residues long. The germline V gene encodes CDR1 SGHDT and CDR2 YYEEEE. CDR3 sequence (DNA): TGTGCCAGCAGCTTGGTAAGGACAGGGGTTGATGGCTACACCTTC. Protein: CASSLVRTGVDGYTF.

The chain links TRBV29-1 to TRBJ2-3; maybe TRBD1 (5 bases). This CDR3 has 14 amino acids. CDR1 and CDR2 from the germline V gene are SQVTM and ANQGSEA. V was cut by 7 bases and J by 1 base, with 15 bases left in between. In DNA, the CDR3 is TGCAGCGCGTTCCTTTTAGGGGGCACAGATACGCAGTATTTT. It is translated as CSAFLLGGTDTQYF.

J is TRBJ1-1 and V is TRBV28, with 9 bases identical to TRBD1. The CDR3 has 16 residues. The germline V gene encodes CDR1 MDHEN and CDR2 SYDVKM. V lost 5 bases to trimming and J lost 1 base; unmatched junction nucleotides: 8. CDR3 nucleotide sequence: TGTGCCAGCAGTCTACCCACAGGGGGCCAGAACACTGAAGCTTTCTTT. Amino acids: CASSLPTGGQNTEAFF.

The CDR3: CASTEGSSYEQYF. The CDR3 DNA reads as TGTGCCAGCACGGAGGGGAGCTCCTACGAGCAGTACTTC. V and J are TRBV27 and TRBJ2-7, with a tentative D call TRBD2 (6 bases). The CDR3 loop spans 13 amino acids. Germline CDR1 reads MNHEY; CDR2 reads SMNVEV (reference sequence). V was cut by 7 bases and J by 0 bases, with 10 bases left in between.

V is TRBV7-2 and J is TRBJ1-5, with 10 bases fitting TRBD1. Germline V CDR1 and CDR2: SGHTA, FQGNSA. The CDR3 has 18 amino acids. The J segment lost 5 bases and the V segment lost 1 base, leaving 11 bases of the junction unmatched. CDR3 residues: CASSLVEGRDRGYQPQHF. The CDR3 DNA follows: TGTGCCAGCAGCTTAGTTGAAGGACGGGACAGGGGATATCAGCCCCAGCATTTT.

In DNA, the CDR3 is TGTGCCAGCAGCGCCTGGCCGGGGGCTGAAGCTTTCTTT. It codes for CASSAWPGAEAFF. This chain connects TRBV7-9 to TRBJ1-1; D perhaps matches TRBD1 (5 bases). This CDR3 spans 13 amino acids. With 5 bases removed from V and 6 bases from J, the gap between germline ends came to 13 bases. CDR1 is SEHNR, CDR2 FQNEAQ, per germline (reference sequence).

This chain links TRBV7-3 with TRBJ1-1; possibly TRBD1 for D (6 bases). CDR3 length: 14 residues. Trimming left V 4 bases short and J 1 base short, with 10 bases between. Germline loops: CDR1 SGHTA, CDR2 FQGTGA. CDR3: CASSSTGTNTEAFF. The CDR3 DNA sequence: TGTGCCAGCAGCTCCACAGGGACGAACACTGAAGCTTTCTTT.

This sequence joins TRBV2 and TRBJ2-7; 8 nucleotides match TRBD2. Looked up from germline, CDR1 is SNHLY and CDR2 is FYNNEI. This CDR3 region has 17 residues. The J segment lost 5 bases and the V segment lost 6 bases, leaving 18 bases of the junction unmatched. CDR3 in amino acids: CASRSSLAGSDMNEQYF. The DNA for the CDR3 is TGTGCCAGCAGATCGTCCTTAGCGGGGAGCGACATGAACGAGCAGTACTTC.

This clone was found once. The V gene is TRBV5-6, the J gene TRBJ2-7; the match to TRBD2 covers 9 bases. J gave up 3 bases and V 4 bases, and 5 bases lay outside the gene matches. Germline CDR1 is SGHDT and CDR2 is YYEEEE. This CDR3 is 14 amino acids long. This chain's CDR3 is CASSPRLAVYEQYF. The CDR3 region has the DNA TGTGCCAGCAGCCCCCGACTAGCGGTCTACGAGCAGTACTTC.

V and J are TRBV27 and TRBJ2-5; maybe TRBD1 (6 bases). Germline V gene sequence: CDR1 MNHEY, CDR2 SMNVEV (reference sequence). The CDR3 covers 15 residues. Trimming removed 3 bases from V and 4 bases from J, with 15 bases in between. CDR3 residues: CASSLWGRGAETQYF. CDR3 DNA: TGTGCCAGCAGTTTGTGGGGGCGTGGAGCAGAGACCCAGTACTTC.

The V gene is TRBV19, the J gene TRBJ1-6, with 7 bases fitting TRBD1. The CDR3 runs 16 residues. Losses at the gene ends were 7 bases for V and 10 bases for J; bases not matched to a gene: 16. Germline V gives CDR1 LNHDA, CDR2 SQIVND (reference sequence). This CDR3 is CASKETGTDSRSPLHF. For the CDR3, the DNA is TGTGCCAGTAAGGAGACAGGGACTGATTCAAGGTCACCCCTCCACTTT.

The rearrangement uses TRBV5-1 and TRBJ2-1, with 8 bases that match TRBD2. J was trimmed by 2 bases and V by 0 bases; bases with no gene match: 1. Germline loops: CDR1 SGHRS, CDR2 YFSETQ. The CDR3 sequence is 15 residues long. The DNA for the CDR3 is TGCGCCAGCAGCTTGGCCGGGGGGGCCTACAATGAGCAGTTCTTC. Protein product: CASSLAGGAYNEQFF.

V and J are TRBV7-2 and TRBJ2-1, with 11 bases lining up with TRBD1. CDR3 size: 16 residues. Trimming at V came to 4 bases and at J to 2 bases, leaving 4 bases not matched to a gene. The germline V gene has CDR1 SGHTA and CDR2 FQGNSA. This CDR3 reads CASSSRTGGAYNEQFF. DNA for the CDR3: TGTGCCAGCAGCTCGAGGACAGGGGGCGCCTACAATGAGCAGTTCTTC.

V usage is TRBV6-1 and J usage is TRBJ2-3; 8 bases line up with TRBD1. Trimming cost V 4 bases and J 2 bases; bases outside gene matches: 8. This CDR3 is built from 16 residues. Germline V CDR1 and CDR2: MNHNS, SASEGT. CDR3 coding DNA: TGTGCCAGCAGTGTATATGGGACAGGCGACACAGATACGCAGTATTTT. Encoded protein: CASSVYGTGDTDTQYF.

This clone has only one observation. The rearrangement uses TRBV13 and TRBJ2-3; TRBD2 is a possible D gene (6 bases). V lost 5 bases, J lost 2 bases, and 20 bases lay in between. Germline V lookup: CDR1 PRHDT, CDR2 FYEKMQ (reference sequence). The length of the CDR3 is 17 residues. In nucleotides, the CDR3 is TGTGCCAGCAGCGGCCAGGAGGGAATGGGGCTCACAGATACGCAGTATTTT. It translates to CASSGQEGMGLTDTQYF.

This chain connects TRBV2 to TRBJ1-2; 12 nucleotides line up with TRBD1. V gave up 6 bases and J gave up 3 bases; unmatched junction bases: 5. Germline CDR1 and CDR2: SNHLY and FYNNEI. The CDR3 has 15 amino acids. The CDR3: CASRAGTGGYYGYTF. DNA for the CDR3: TGTGCCAGCAGAGCCGGGACAGGGGGCTACTATGGCTACACCTTC.

The chain carries TRBV28 and TRBJ1-4, with D maybe TRBD1 (6 bases). Looked up from germline, CDR1 is MDHEN and CDR2 is SYDVKM. The CDR3 totals 14 residues. Between the trimmed V and J ends, which lost 4 bases and 5 bases, there was a span of 11 bases. CDR3 residues: CASSSGQSNEKLFF. The CDR3 region has the DNA TGTGCCAGCAGTTCCGGACAGTCCAATGAAAAACTGTTTTTT.

The chain employs TRBV4-2 and TRBJ1-6; TRBD1 matches 10 bases. The CDR3 length is 17 residues. With V trimmed by 0 bases and J by 10 bases, 9 bases remained unmatched. In germline, CDR1 is LGHNA, CDR2 YNFKEQ. The CDR3 sequence is CASSQDGKRTGGSPLHF. CDR3 DNA sequence: TGTGCCAGCAGCCAAGATGGTAAGAGGACAGGGGGGTCACCCCTCCACTTT.